This T cell receptor beta chain is from a study of patients and donors after allogeneic stem cell transplantation. V shed 1 base, J shed 6 bases, and the junction held 10 bases outside the gene matches. The CDR3 is 17 amino acids. CDR1 and CDR2 from the germline V gene are SGHTA and FQGNSA. TCRdb recomputed calls from the RT-PCR reads with MiXCR, one row per CDR3 protein. In the table there are 85,000 to 90,000 distinct CDR3 sequences, 48% of which are singletons. The sample taken for sequencing was blood, either unsorted or a sorted T cell fraction (not recorded which). This chain connects TRBV7-2 to TRBJ1-5; TRBD1 matches at 9 bases. The receptor's source is a human donor who was either an allogeneic HSCT recipient or a stem cell or donor lymphocyte infusion donor (not recorded which). It is not recorded whose cells these are; they may come from a transplant donor. The CDR3 coding sequence is TGTGCCAGCAGCTTAGAAGGGAACAGGGGGCGAGGTCAGCCCCAGCATTTT. It codes for CASSLEGNRGRGQPQHF. Based on the CDR3 plus reference TRBV7-2 and TRBJ1-5, the full variable domain is GAGVSQSPSNKVTEKGKDVELRCDPISGHTALYWYRQSLGQGLEFLIYFQGNSAPDKSGLPSDRFSAERTGGSVSTLTIQRTQQEDSAVYLCASSLEGNRGRGQPQHFGDGTRLSIL.